The present TCR beta chain was sequenced within a study of blood T cell repertoires in COVID-19. Background on the study: COVID-19 samples from acute and convalescent phases originated in the United States, Italy and Spain.

The CDR3 extends over 17 amino acids. CDR1 is KGHSH and CDR2 is LQKENI in the germline V gene. With V trimmed by 5 bases and J by 0 bases, 12 bases remained unmatched. All enrollees were roughly 18 to 100 years old and from 20 to 25 US areas. Each participant's cohort was designated according to participant-reported clinical history. All recovered Cohort 3 donors got two negative PCRs, got clearance, or saw symptom resolution. Repertoires were generated with immunoSEQ multiplex PCR, while TCRdb's copy carries only in-frame clones and drops some. The sample carries some 190,000 clones, around 85% recorded once.

The source is a woman aged 25 to 39 who had recovered from COVID-19. Material: PBMCs or T cells enriched from blood (not recorded which). V usage is TRBV18 and J usage is TRBJ2-5, with TRBD2 matching over 7 bases. In DNA form, the CDR3 reads TGTGCCAGCTCAATCGGGGAGGGCTATAGCCACCAAGAGACCCAGTACTTC. It is translated as CASSIGEGYSHQETQYF. Complete variable domain (other parts from reference TRBV18 and TRBJ2-5): NAGVMQNPRHLVRRRGQEARLRCSPMKGHSHVYWYRQLPEEGLKFMVYLQKENIIDESGMPKERFSAEFPKEGPSILRIQQVVRGDSAAYFCASSIGEGYSHQETQYFGPGTRLLVL.